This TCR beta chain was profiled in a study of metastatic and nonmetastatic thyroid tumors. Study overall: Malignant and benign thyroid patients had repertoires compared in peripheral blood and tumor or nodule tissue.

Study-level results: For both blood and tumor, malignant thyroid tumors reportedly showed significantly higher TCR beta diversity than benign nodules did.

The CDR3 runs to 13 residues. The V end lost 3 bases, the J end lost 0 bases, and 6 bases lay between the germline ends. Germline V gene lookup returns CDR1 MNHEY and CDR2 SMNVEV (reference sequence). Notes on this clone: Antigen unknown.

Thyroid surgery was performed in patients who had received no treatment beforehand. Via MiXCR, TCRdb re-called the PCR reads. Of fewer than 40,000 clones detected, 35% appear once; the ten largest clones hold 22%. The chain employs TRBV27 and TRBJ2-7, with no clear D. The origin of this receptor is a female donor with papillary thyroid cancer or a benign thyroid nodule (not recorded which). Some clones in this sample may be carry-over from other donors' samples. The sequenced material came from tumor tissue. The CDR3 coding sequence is TGTGCCAGCAGTTTGGTTTACTCCTACGAGCAGTACTTC. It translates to CASSLVYSYEQYF.